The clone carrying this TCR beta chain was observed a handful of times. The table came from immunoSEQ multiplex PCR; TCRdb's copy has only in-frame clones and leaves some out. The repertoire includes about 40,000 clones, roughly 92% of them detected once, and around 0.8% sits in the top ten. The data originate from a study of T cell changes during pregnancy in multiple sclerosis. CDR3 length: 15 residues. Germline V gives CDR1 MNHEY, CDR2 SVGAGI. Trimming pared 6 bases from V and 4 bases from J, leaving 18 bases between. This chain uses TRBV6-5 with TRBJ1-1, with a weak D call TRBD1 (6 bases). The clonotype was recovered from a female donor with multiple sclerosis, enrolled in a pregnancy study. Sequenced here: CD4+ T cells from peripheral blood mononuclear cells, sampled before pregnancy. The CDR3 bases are TGTGCCAGCAGCCAAGGACAGTTCCTCGTCACTGAAGCTTTCTTT. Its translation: CASSQGQFLVTEAFF.